Listed here are 5 T cell receptor beta chains from one sample, sequenced in a study of regulatory T cells in long-lasting Graves disease. Time point noted: persistent/refractory GD, antithyroid drugs over 5 years with positive TRAb. From RNA extracted from PBMCs, the TCR library was made. CDR3-region Arm-PCR and iRepertoire HTBI primers produced the TCR beta libraries. TCRdb called the multiplex PCR reads again in MiXCR, with one record for every CDR3 protein. This sample carries 400,000 to 500,000 distinct CDR3 sequences, 20% to 25% of them seen once, and the ten largest clones take around 13%. The specimen was peripheral blood mononuclear cells (PBMCs), collected when the disease was refractory, from a patient treated with antithyroid drugs. All receptors derive from a female donor with Graves disease.

This clonotype appeared once. The V call is TRBV5-5, the J call TRBJ1-5; D unclear. CDR3 length: 16 amino acids. V was pared by 1 base and J by 5 bases, with 16 bases between. Germline lookup yields CDR1 SGHKS and CDR2 YYEKEE (reference sequence). For the CDR3, the DNA is TGTGCCAGCAGCTTGTGTCTTCAACAGAAAGATCAGCCCCAGCATTTT. Translating it yields CASSLCLQQKDQPQHF.

This clonotype was seen many times. The V gene is TRBV15, the J gene TRBJ1-4; 7 positions agree with TRBD1. The CDR3 loop spans 16 amino acids. In germline, CDR1 is LNHNV, CDR2 YYDKDF (reference sequence). Germline trimming cut 1 base from V and 4 bases from J; bases unmatched to any gene: 6. CDR3 residues: CATSRASGTDNEKLFF. In DNA, the CDR3 is TGTGCCACCAGCAGAGCATCCGGGACAGATAATGAAAAACTGTTTTTT. The entire variable domain, with the rest obtained from reference TRBV15 and TRBJ1-4, is as follows: DAMVIQNPRYQVTQFGKPVTLSCSQTLNHNVMYWYQQKSSQAPKLLFHYYDKDFNNEADTPDNFQSRRPNTSFCFLDIRSPGLGDTAMYLCATSRASGTDNEKLFFGSGTQLSVL.

This rearrangement joins TRBV30 to TRBJ2-7; 7 positions match TRBD2. This CDR3 spans 13 amino acids. Germline lookup yields CDR1 GTSNPN and CDR2 SVGIG (reference sequence). V shed 7 bases, J shed 3 bases, and the junction held 9 bases outside the gene matches. The CDR3 DNA follows: TGTGCCTCCCTGGGAGGGGAGGACTACGAGCAGTACTTC. This encodes CASLGGEDYEQYF.

This clonotype was detected many times. V usage is TRBV28 and J usage is TRBJ2-5; D remains unclear. The CDR3 sequence is 15 residues long. CDR1 is MDHEN, CDR2 SYDVKM, per germline. The V gene lost 5 bases and the J gene lost 2 bases, with 15 bases spanning the gap. The CDR3 region has the DNA TGTGCCAGCAGTCCCCTTGGGTATGGGCAAGAGACCCAGTACTTC. It yields the protein CASSPLGYGQETQYF.

This clonotype appeared once. This rearrangement joins TRBV20-1 to TRBJ2-7; the D gene is possibly TRBD1 (6 bases). Germline assignment: CDR1 DFQATT and CDR2 SNEGSKA (reference sequence). The CDR3 extends over 13 amino acids. Trimming stripped 5 bases from V and 5 bases from J, with 16 bases between. The CDR3 nucleotides are TGCAGTGCTTCAAGGATGGGGGCGGACGAGCAGTACTTC. Residues: CSASRMGADEQYF.